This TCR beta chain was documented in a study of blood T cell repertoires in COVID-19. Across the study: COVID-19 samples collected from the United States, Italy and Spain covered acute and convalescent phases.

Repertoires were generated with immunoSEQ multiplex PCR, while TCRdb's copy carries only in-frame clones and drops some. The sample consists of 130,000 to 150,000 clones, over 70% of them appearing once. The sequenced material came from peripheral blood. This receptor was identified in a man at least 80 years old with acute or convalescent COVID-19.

The CDR3 protein is CASSDGVWRQFF. For the CDR3, the DNA is TGTGCCAGCAGTGACGGGGTTTGGCGGCAGTTCTTC. The chain joins TRBV25-1 to TRBJ2-1; maybe TRBD2 (5 bases). Trimming pared 3 bases from V and 12 bases from J, leaving 12 bases between. This CDR3 contains 12 residues. The germline gives CDR1 MGHDK, CDR2 SYGVNS. The full variable domain, its missing parts supplied by reference TRBV25-1 and TRBJ2-1, is EADIYQTPRYLVIGTGKKITLECSQTMGHDKMYWYQQDPGMELHLIHYSYGVNSTEKGDLSSESTVSRIRTEHFPLTLESARPSHTSQYLCASSDGVWRQFFGPGTRLTVL.